A selection of T cell receptor beta chains follows, all from one sample in a study of CD8 T cells in ankylosing spondylitis. From the 5' RACE reads, TCRdb called clonotypes with MiXCR, one entry per CDR3 protein. The sample carries about 150,000 distinct CDR3 sequences, 40% to 50% recorded once. Sample: synovial fluid, either unsorted or a sorted T cell fraction (not recorded which). The source of these receptors is a male donor with ankylosing spondylitis. Each CDR3 is given with its conserved first and last residue. A D gene is named only where the DNA matches it firmly. Expanded clones are given a class, and other clones once, few, many or no size at all.

v_gene	len	j_gene	abundance	d_gene	CDR3aa	CDR3nt
TRBV10-3	23	TRBJ1-5	.	TRBD1	CAISEGWYDRELSGHQDNQPQHF	TGTGCCATCAGTGAAGGGTGGTACGACAGGGAACTAAGTGGGCATCAAGACAATCAGCCCCAGCATTTT
TRBV5-6	16	TRBJ2-3	.	.	CASSPRASGVRDTQYF	TGTGCCAGCAGCCCGAGAGCCTCGGGGGTGAGAGATACGCAGTATTTT
TRBV3-1	13	TRBJ2-7	many	.	CASSHTTGGEQYF	TGTGCCAGCAGTCACACGACAGGCGGCGAGCAGTACTTC
TRBV4-1	17	TRBJ2-1	.	TRBD2	CASSNTVLAGGGNEQFF	TGCGCCAGCAGCAACACCGTCCTAGCGGGAGGTGGGAATGAGCAGTTCTTC
TRBV27	17	TRBJ1-1	many	TRBD1	CASSLSLAGGPNTEAFF	TGTGCCAGCAGTTTATCGTTGGCAGGGGGACCGAACACTGAAGCTTTCTTT
TRBV12-3/TRBV12-4	14	TRBJ2-3	few	TRBD2	CASSLVAGADTQYF	TGTGCCAGCAGTTTGGTAGCGGGAGCAGATACGCAGTATTTT
TRBV6-6	13	TRBJ1-6	many	.	CAASRAENSPLHF	TGTGCCGCGTCGCGGGCGGAGAATTCACCCCTCCACTTT
TRBV7-9	14	TRBJ1-6	.	.	CASSSGRYNSPLHF	TGTGCCAGCAGCTCGGGACGGTATAATTCACCCCTCCACTTT
TRBV15	14	TRBJ1-5	once	.	CATSRTPDSQPQHF	TGTGCCACCAGCAGAACCCCGGACAGTCAGCCCCAGCATTTT
TRBV7-3	14	TRBJ1-1	.	.	CASSPTLRPAEAFF	TGTGCCAGCAGCCCAACCCTGAGACCTGCTGAAGCTTTCTTT
TRBV28	13	TRBJ2-4	.	TRBD1	CASRRTGGGIQYF	TGTGCCAGCAGAAGGACAGGGGGTGGCATTCAGTACTTC
TRBV12-3/TRBV12-4	16	TRBJ1-2	.	.	CASSPGSLRPNYGYTF	TGTGCCAGCAGCCCCGGGTCCTTGCGGCCAAACTATGGCTACACCTTC
TRBV4-1	14	TRBJ1-2	.	.	CASSPRITHYGYTF	TGCGCCAGCAGCCCACGGATAACCCACTATGGCTACACCTTC
TRBV10-3	15	TRBJ1-2	.	.	CAISEWRRGFYGYTF	TGTGCCATCAGTGAGTGGCGTAGGGGTTTCTATGGCTACACCTTC
TRBV7-9	13	TRBJ1-5	few	.	CASSLVGNQPQHF	TGTGCCAGCAGCTTAGTTGGCAATCAGCCCCAGCATTTT
TRBV4-2	15	TRBJ2-7	.	TRBD1	CASSHHRGQVSEQYF	TGTGCCAGCAGCCACCACAGGGGGCAAGTCAGCGAGCAGTACTTC